The rows below give T cell receptor beta chains drawn from one sample of a study of T-cell reconstitution after alpha-beta-depleted transplantation in children. In TCRdb, the PCR reads were re-called with MiXCR into one record per CDR3 protein. This sample carries some 200,000 distinct CDR3 sequences, 8% to 10% of them seen once, and the ten largest clones take around 6.2%. Sequenced material: PBMCs from the stem cell graft donor, taken from the stem cell graft. These receptors originate from a human donor who donated a stem cell graft to a child with acute lymphoblastic leukemia. Both conserved end residues are trimmed from each CDR3. D genes are given only for firm matches.

.,14,TRBV5-1,ASSLPAGEVGYGYT
.,12,TRBV29-1,SVEDQGLADTQY
TRBD1,17,TRBV11-1,ASSLVARGGPSSGNTIY
TRBD2,14,TRBV7-2,ASSPRRSGAYNEQF
.,13,TRBV12-3/TRBV12-4,ASSYDTIGGNTIY
.,9,TRBV10-3,AIGSVREQY
TRBD1,15,TRBV7-2,ASSLGASGGSGNTIY
.,12,TRBV5-5,ASSLGLWGDGYT
.,10,TRBV6-2/TRBV6-3,ASSTNTGELF
TRBD2,14,TRBV5-6,ASSLYRLAATDTQY
.,13,TRBV7-2,ASGTGISSYNEQF
TRBD2,14,TRBV4-3,ASSQVRGSRSGELF
.,9,TRBV3-1,ASRGDWNQY
.,14,TRBV10-3,AISESNVNSGNTIY
.,11,TRBV20-1,SARVGPNSPLH
.,11,TRBV5-1,ASSQELASEQY
TRBD1,12,TRBV6-2/TRBV6-3,ASSYWGTDPGYT
TRBD1,12,TRBV20-1,SAREQGKTYGYT
.,11,TRBV10-3,AISERGTHEQY
TRBD2,12,TRBV5-1,ASSLVLAQDTQY
.,13,TRBV7-2,ASSPQPKNTGELF
.,13,TRBV10-2,ASSDDGERGYEQY
TRBD2,15,TRBV3-1,ASSLLEAGGLYNEQF
.,12,TRBV10-1,ASSERHDTGELF
.,15,TRBV18,ASSPSRGMEKNQPQH
TRBD1,13,TRBV7-9,ASSSWTGSNYGYT
TRBD1,13,TRBV5-1,ASSLIGQANTEAF
TRBD1,12,TRBV6-2/TRBV6-3,ASGRQGLNSPLH
.,14,TRBV6-1,ASSERMGLAKNIQY